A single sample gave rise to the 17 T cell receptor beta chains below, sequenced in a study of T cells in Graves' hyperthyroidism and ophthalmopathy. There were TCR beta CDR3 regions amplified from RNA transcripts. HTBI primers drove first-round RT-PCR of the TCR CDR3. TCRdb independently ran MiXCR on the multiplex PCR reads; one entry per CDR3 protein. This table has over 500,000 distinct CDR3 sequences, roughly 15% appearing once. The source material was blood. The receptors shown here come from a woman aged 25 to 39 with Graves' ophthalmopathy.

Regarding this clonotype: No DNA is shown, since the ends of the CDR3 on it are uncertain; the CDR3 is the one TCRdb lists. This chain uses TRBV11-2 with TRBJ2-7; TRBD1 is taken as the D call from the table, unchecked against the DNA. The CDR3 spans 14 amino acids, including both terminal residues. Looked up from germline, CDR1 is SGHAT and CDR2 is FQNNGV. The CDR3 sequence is CASSSLRASHEQYF.

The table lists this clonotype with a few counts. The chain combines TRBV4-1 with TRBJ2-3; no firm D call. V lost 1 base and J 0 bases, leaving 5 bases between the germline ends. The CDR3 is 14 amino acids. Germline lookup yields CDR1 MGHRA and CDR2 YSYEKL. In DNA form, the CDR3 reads TGCGCCAGCAGCCAAGTGTTCAGCACAGATACGCAGTATTTT. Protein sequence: CASSQVFSTDTQYF.

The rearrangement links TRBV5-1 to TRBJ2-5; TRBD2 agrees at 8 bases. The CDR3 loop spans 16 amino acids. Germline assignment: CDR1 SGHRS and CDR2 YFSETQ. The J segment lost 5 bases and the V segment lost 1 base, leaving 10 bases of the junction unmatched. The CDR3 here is CASSLRLAGPQETQYF. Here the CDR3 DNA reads TGCGCCAGCAGCTTGCGTCTAGCGGGCCCCCAGGAGACCCAGTACTTC.

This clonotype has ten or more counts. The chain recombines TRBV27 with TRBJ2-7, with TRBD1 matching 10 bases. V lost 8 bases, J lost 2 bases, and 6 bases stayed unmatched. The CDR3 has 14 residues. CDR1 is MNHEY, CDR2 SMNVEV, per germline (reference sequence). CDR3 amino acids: CASHKGTGAYEQYF. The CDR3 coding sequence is TGTGCCAGCCATAAGGGGACAGGGGCCTACGAGCAGTACTTC.

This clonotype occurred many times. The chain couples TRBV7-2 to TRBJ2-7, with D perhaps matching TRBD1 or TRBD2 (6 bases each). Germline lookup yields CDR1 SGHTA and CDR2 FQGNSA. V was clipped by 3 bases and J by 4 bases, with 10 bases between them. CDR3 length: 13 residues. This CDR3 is CASSFPGAYEQYF. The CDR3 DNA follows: TGTGCCAGCAGCTTCCCGGGGGCGTACGAGCAGTACTTC.

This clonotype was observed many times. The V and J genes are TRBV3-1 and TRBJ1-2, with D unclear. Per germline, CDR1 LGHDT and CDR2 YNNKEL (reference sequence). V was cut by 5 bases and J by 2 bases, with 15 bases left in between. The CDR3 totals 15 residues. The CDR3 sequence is CASSFRAAPNYGYTF. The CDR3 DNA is TGTGCCAGCAGCTTTCGGGCGGCTCCGAACTATGGCTACACCTTC.

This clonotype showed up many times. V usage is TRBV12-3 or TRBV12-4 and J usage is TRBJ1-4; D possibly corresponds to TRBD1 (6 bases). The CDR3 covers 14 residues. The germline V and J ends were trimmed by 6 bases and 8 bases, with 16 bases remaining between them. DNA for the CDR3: TGTGCCAGCAGCCAGGACCAAAGGGGGGAAAAACTGTTTTTT. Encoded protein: CASSQDQRGEKLFF.

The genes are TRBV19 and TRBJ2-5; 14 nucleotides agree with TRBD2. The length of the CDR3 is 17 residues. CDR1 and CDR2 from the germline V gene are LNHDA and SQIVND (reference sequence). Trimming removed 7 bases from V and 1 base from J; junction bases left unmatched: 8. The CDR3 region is CASNEGLAGDLQETQYF. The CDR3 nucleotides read TGTGCCAGTAACGAGGGACTAGCGGGAGACCTCCAAGAGACCCAGTACTTC.

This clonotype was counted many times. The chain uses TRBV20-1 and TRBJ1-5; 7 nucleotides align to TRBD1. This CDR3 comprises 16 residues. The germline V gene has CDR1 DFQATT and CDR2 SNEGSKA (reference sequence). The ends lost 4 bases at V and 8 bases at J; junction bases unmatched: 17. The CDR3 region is CSATPRGPPLFKPQHF. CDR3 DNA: TGCAGTGCTACTCCGAGGGGGCCCCCTCTATTTAAGCCCCAGCATTTT.

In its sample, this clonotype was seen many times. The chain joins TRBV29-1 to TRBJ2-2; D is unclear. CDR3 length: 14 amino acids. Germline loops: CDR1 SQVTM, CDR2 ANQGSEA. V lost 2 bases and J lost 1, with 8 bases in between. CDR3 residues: CSVETDVNTGELFF. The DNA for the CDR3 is TGCAGCGTTGAAACGGACGTGAACACCGGGGAGCTGTTTTTT.

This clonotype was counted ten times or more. In DNA, the CDR3 is TGTGCCAGCAGCCGGAGCGGGAAGGCGTCCGTGCAGTTCTTC. It specifies CASSRSGKASVQFF. This chain links TRBV6-2 or TRBV6-3 with TRBJ2-1; 7 nucleotides align to TRBD2. The ends lost 6 bases at V and 12 bases at J; junction bases unmatched: 14. The length of the CDR3 is 14 residues. CDR1 and CDR2 (germline): MNHEY, SVGEGT.

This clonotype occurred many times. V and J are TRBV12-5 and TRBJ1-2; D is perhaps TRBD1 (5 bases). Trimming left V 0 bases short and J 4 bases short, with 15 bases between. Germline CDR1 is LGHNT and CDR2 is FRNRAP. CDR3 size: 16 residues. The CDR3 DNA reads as TGTGCTAGTGGTTTGGTAGTAGGCAGGGCTGGCTATGGCTACACCTTC. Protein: CASGLVVGRAGYGYTF. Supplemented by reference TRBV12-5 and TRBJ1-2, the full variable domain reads DARVTQTPRHKVTEMGQEVTMRCQPILGHNTVFWYRQTMMQGLELLAYFRNRAPLDDSGMPKDRFSAEMPDATLATLKIQPSEPRDSAVYFCASGLVVGRAGYGYTFGSGTRLTVV.

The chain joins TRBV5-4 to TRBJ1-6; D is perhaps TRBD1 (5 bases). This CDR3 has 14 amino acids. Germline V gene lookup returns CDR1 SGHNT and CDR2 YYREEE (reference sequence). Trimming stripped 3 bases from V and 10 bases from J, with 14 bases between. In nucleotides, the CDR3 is TGTGCCAGCAGCTCTGAAGGGGCTTCCTCACCCCTCCACTTT. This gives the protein CASSSEGASSPLHF.

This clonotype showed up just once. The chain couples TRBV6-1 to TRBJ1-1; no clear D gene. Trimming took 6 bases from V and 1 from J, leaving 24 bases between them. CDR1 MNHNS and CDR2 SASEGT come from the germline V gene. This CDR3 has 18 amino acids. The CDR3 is CASSPPRRVGPSNTEAFF. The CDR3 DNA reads TGTGCCAGCAGCCCCCCGCGGAGGGTTGGGCCCTCGAACACTGAAGCTTTCTTT.

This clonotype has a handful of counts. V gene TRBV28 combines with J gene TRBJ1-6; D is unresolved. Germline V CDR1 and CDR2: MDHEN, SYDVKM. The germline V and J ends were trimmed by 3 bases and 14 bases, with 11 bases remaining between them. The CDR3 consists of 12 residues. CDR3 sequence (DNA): TGTGCCAGCAGTTTCTCTCCGTCGGCCCTCCACTTT. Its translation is CASSFSPSALHF. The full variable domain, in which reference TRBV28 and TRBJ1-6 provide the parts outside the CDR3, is DVKVTQSSRYLVKRTGEKVFLECVQDMDHENMFWYRQDPGLGLRLIYFSYDVKMKEKGDIPEGYSVSREKKERFSLILESASTNQTSMYLCASSFSPSALHFGNGTRLTVT.

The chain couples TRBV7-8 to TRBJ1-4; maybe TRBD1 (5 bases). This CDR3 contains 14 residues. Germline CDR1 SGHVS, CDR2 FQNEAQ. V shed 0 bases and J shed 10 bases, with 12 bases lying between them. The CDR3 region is CASSLARVGGKLFF. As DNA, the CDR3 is TGTGCCAGCAGCTTAGCTAGGGTTGGGGGAAAACTGTTTTTT.

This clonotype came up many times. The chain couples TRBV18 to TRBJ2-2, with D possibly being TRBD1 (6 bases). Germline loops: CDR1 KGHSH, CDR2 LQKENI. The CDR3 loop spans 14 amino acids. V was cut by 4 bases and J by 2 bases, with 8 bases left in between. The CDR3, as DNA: TGTGCCAGCTCACGGACAGTTAACACCGGGGAGCTGTTTTTT. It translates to CASSRTVNTGELFF.